This T cell receptor (beta chain) was documented in a study of vaccination and CD4 T cells after COVID-19. Study summary: Median time from second vaccine dose to sampling was roughly 72 days (14 to 241).

Details on this clonotype: Its antigen remains unknown.

TCRdb processed the PCR reads anew with MiXCR; each CDR3 protein has one entry. The table lists roughly 22,000 distinct CDR3 sequences, less than 75% of them singletons. The CDR3 covers 15 residues. Germline CDR1 reads SGHVS; CDR2 reads FNYEAQ. V lost 5 bases, J lost 0 bases, and 11 bases lay in between. Study findings and constraints: No early post-infection timepoints were studied, and convalescent patients studied were relatively few. Convalescent patients displayed spike mono-reactivity in 304 of 307 vaccine-specific clones.

The sequence derives from a human donor who had recovered from COVID-19. V and J are TRBV7-6 and TRBJ2-1, with TRBD1 as a possible D gene (6 bases). Sequences were derived from CD4+ T cells from blood, sampled before SARS-CoV-2 vaccination. This chain's CDR3 is CASSLVGGSYNEQFF. The CDR3 DNA is TGTGCCAGCAGCCTCGTAGGGGGCTCCTACAATGAGCAGTTCTTC.